This TCR beta chain appears in the sequencing data of a study of blood T cell repertoires in COVID-19. Participants were placed into cohorts based on the clinical history they reported. Measured with immunoSEQ multiplex PCR; TCRdb has only the in-frame clones, and not every one. The table records 250,000 to 350,000 clones, roughly 86% of them present only once. The CDR3 is 16 residues long. The V and J ends lost 5 bases and 4 bases, in that order; junction bases with no gene match: 9. The V gene's germline CDR1 is SGHRS and CDR2 YFSETQ. Sample: PBMCs or T cells enriched from blood (not recorded which). The rearrangement uses TRBV5-1 and TRBJ2-1; 10 bases fit TRBD2. The source of this sequence is a woman aged 30 to 39 who had recovered from COVID-19. DNA for the CDR3: TGCGCCAGCAGTCGCAGCGGGGGGGCCAGATACAATGAGCAGTTCTTC. Translation gives CASSRSGGARYNEQFF. Full variable domain (rest looked up from reference TRBV5-1 and TRBJ2-1): KAGVTQTPRYLIKTRGQQVTLSCSPISGHRSVSWYQQTPGQGLQFLFEYFSETQRNKGNFPGRFSGRQFSNSRSEMNVSTLELGDSALYLCASSRSGGARYNEQFFGPGTRLTVL.